This TCR beta chain originates from a study of T cells after yellow fever vaccination. For the study at large: Preparation of the low-cell-number fractions used SMART-Seq v4 Ultra Low Input.

The study's findings and limits: Abundant clonotypes from the bulk population could contaminate FACS-sorted repertoires.

TCRdb reprocessed the 5' RACE reads via MiXCR and lists one record per CDR3 protein. The table records about 240,000 distinct CDR3 sequences, 6.9% of them present only once. On this clonotype: Its antigen is still unknown.

The CDR3 is 15 amino acids. Trimming removed 1 base from V and 7 bases from J, with 17 bases in between. Germline values: CDR1 DFQATT, CDR2 SNEGSKA (reference sequence). Specimen: CD4+ T cells sorted from PBMCs, collected 15 days after the yellow fever booster vaccination. This receptor was taken from a man aged 30 to 39 who received the YFV17D yellow fever vaccine. The genes are TRBV20-1 and TRBJ2-1; D is undetermined. This chain's CDR3 is CSARVPRSSGNEQFF. The CDR3 DNA reads TGCAGTGCTAGAGTGCCGCGAAGCAGTGGGAATGAGCAGTTCTTC.